A single sample gave rise to the 30 T cell receptor beta chains below, sequenced in a study of cytomegalovirus exposure and HLA in healthy donors. Primers for the PCR totalled 60 Vbeta and 13 Jbeta. Using immunoSEQ multiplex PCR, the repertoire was profiled, and TCRdb retains in-frame clones only, with some absent. Of roughly 130,000 clones detected, approximately 67% appear once; the ten largest clones hold 6.5%. Sequencing was done on a sample of PBMCs. The receptors were sampled from a woman aged 60-75 years in good health and CMV-seronegative.

The gene calls are TRBV27 and TRBJ2-3; 10 bases match TRBD1. The CDR3 totals 16 residues. Unmatched junction bases numbered 6, after V lost 5 bases and J lost 1 base. Germline CDR1 MNHEY, CDR2 SMNVEV (reference sequence). CDR3 DNA: TGTGCCAGCAGTACCGGGGACAGGGGAGGCACAGATACGCAGTATTTT. Amino acid sequence: CASSTGDRGGTDTQYF.

In this sample, this clone turned up a few times. The chain combines TRBV6-5 with TRBJ2-1, with 12 nucleotides matching TRBD2. CDR1 is MNHEY, CDR2 SVGAGI, per germline. The CDR3 consists of 15 residues. With V trimmed by 6 bases and J by 4 bases, 4 bases remained unmatched. DNA of the CDR3: TGTGCCAGCAGGCTAGCGGGAGGGCCTTACAATGAGCAGTTCTTC. It encodes CASRLAGGPYNEQFF.

CDR3 in amino acids: CVRIKGSPGQEISGNTIYF. In DNA form, the CDR3 reads TGTGTCAGAATCAAGGGGTCCCCGGGACAGGAAATCTCTGGAAACACCATATATTTT. This chain links TRBV7-5 with TRBJ1-3; the table's TRBD1 call for D was not verified on the DNA. TRBV7-5 is designated a pseudogene. CDR3 length: 19 residues.

The V call is TRBV6-5, the J call TRBJ2-1; TRBD2 is a possible D gene (5 bases). This CDR3 contains 14 residues. Trimming removed 8 bases from V and 9 bases from J, with 20 bases in between. Germline V gives CDR1 MNHEY, CDR2 SVGAGI. The CDR3 nucleotides are TGTGCCAGCCAGCCCACCCGGGGAAAAGGTGAGCAGTTCTTC. Translated: CASQPTRGKGEQFF.

The J gene is TRBJ2-1, the V gene TRBV5-1, with 8 nucleotides matching TRBD2. CDR3 length: 15 amino acids. Germline-derived CDR1 and CDR2 are SGHRS and YFSETQ. The V segment lost 0 bases and the J segment 2 bases; nucleotides outside the gene matches: 1. The CDR3 reads CASSLVRGAYNEQFF. The CDR3 nucleotides are TGCGCCAGCAGCTTGGTGCGGGGGGCCTACAATGAGCAGTTCTTC. Drawing the rest from reference TRBV5-1 and TRBJ2-1, the complete variable domain is KAGVTQTPRYLIKTRGQQVTLSCSPISGHRSVSWYQQTPGQGLQFLFEYFSETQRNKGNFPGRFSGRQFSNSRSEMNVSTLELGDSALYLCASSLVRGAYNEQFFGPGTRLTVL.

This chain connects TRBV4-2 to TRBJ1-5, with D hard to call. V dropped 0 bases and J dropped 5 bases, with 8 bases sitting between them. CDR1 and CDR2 from the germline V gene are LGHNA and YNFKEQ. The CDR3 has 14 amino acids. DNA for the CDR3: TGTGCCAGCAGCCAAGATTCACCGGATCAGCCCCAGCATTTT. Its translation is CASSQDSPDQPQHF.

This chain uses TRBV4-3 with TRBJ1-4; D is perhaps TRBD1 (5 bases). Germline V gene data show CDR1 as LGHNA and CDR2 as YSLEER. CDR3 length: 15 residues. V shed 1 base and J shed 6 bases, with 12 bases lying between them. CDR3 sequence: CASSQVGQWDEKLFF. CDR3 nucleotide sequence: TGCGCCAGCAGCCAAGTGGGGCAGTGGGATGAAAAACTGTTTTTT.

This sequence joins TRBV6-5 and TRBJ1-4, with 9 bases matching TRBD1. This CDR3 is built from 15 residues. Trimming took 7 bases from V and 8 from J; bases not matched to a gene: 11. The germline V gene has CDR1 MNHEY and CDR2 SVGAGI. CDR3 coding DNA: TGTGCCAGCATCGCAGTTGGACAGGGGCGGGAAAAACTGTTTTTT. Translated: CASIAVGQGREKLFF.

The CDR3 here is CASRRTVSSNQPQHF. The CDR3, as DNA: TGTGCCAGCAGGCGGACAGTAAGTAGCAATCAGCCCCAGCATTTT. The genes are TRBV6-5 and TRBJ1-5, with D maybe TRBD1 (6 bases). With 6 bases removed from V and 0 bases from J, the gap between germline ends came to 12 bases. This CDR3 is built from 15 residues. Looked up from germline, CDR1 is MNHEY and CDR2 is SVGAGI.

V and J are TRBV19 and TRBJ2-1; 7 bases are a match to TRBD1. The V and J ends lost 7 bases and 4 bases, in that order; junction bases with no gene match: 4. Germline loops: CDR1 LNHDA, CDR2 SQIVND (reference sequence). The CDR3 sequence is 13 residues long. CDR3 sequence: CASKGAPYNEQFF. Written as DNA, the CDR3 is TGTGCCAGTAAGGGGGCCCCTTACAATGAGCAGTTCTTC. The whole variable domain, filled in from reference TRBV19 and TRBJ2-1, reads DGGITQSPKYLFRKEGQNVTLSCEQNLNHDAMYWYRQDPGQGLRLIYYSQIVNDFQKGDIAEGYSVSREKKESFPLTVTSAQKNPTAFYLCASKGAPYNEQFFGPGTRLTVL.

Only one count was recorded for this clone. The V call is TRBV7-2, the J call TRBJ1-1; 8 nucleotides line up with TRBD1. Germline CDR1 and CDR2: SGHTA and FQGNSA. This CDR3 spans 14 amino acids. With V trimmed by 2 bases and J by 4 bases, 3 bases remained unmatched. The DNA for the CDR3 is TGTGCCAGCAGCTTAACAGGGGGGGCCACTGAAGCTTTCTTT. The encoded protein is CASSLTGGATEAFF.

Regarding this clone: Its ends do not fully match the called genes, so a read error is possible. V is TRBV7-9 and J is TRBJ2-2; D is uncertain. The CDR3 is made up of 14 amino acids. Germline V gene lookup returns CDR1 SEHNR and CDR2 FQNEAQ (reference sequence). CDR3 sequence reads: CASRLGGSVFELFF. The CDR3 DNA sequence: TGTGCCAGCAGGTTAGGCGGAAGCGTATTCGAGCTGTTTTTT. The variable domain in full, completed from reference TRBV7-9 and TRBJ2-2, reads DTGVSQNPRHKITKRGQNVTFRCDPISEHNRLYWYRQTLGQGPEFLTYFQNEAQLEKSRLLSDRFSAERPKGSFSTLEIQRTEQGDSAMYLCASRLGGSVFELFFGEGSRLTVL.

The CDR3 nucleotides are TGTGCCAGCAGCCCCAGGCGGGTAGCGGGAGGACCAACCTACGAGCAGTACTTC. This codes for CASSPRRVAGGPTYEQYF. This chain connects TRBV21-1 to TRBJ2-7; TRBD2, the D gene given by the table, was not confirmed from the DNA. TRBV21-1 is a documented pseudogene. This CDR3 has 18 amino acids.

This clone was observed a handful of times. V usage is TRBV16 and J usage is TRBJ1-2; D is uncertain. The V gene's germline CDR1 is KGHSY and CDR2 FQNENV. CDR3 length equals 15 residues. Trimming cost V 2 bases and J 6 bases, with 16 bases left between them. The CDR3 loop is CASSQNGRAADGYTF. The DNA of the CDR3 is TGTGCCAGCAGCCAAAATGGGAGGGCGGCCGATGGCTACACCTTC.

V gene TRBV28 combines with J gene TRBJ1-2, with TRBD1 matching over 7 bases. This CDR3 has 16 residues. With V trimmed by 3 bases and J by 5 bases, 12 bases remained unmatched. Germline V lookup: CDR1 MDHEN, CDR2 SYDVKM. CDR3 nucleotides: TGTGCCAGCAGTTTCAATTCAGGCGCAGGGGGGTATGGCTACACCTTC. Translation gives CASSFNSGAGGYGYTF.

In its sample, this clone was seen a few times. The junction departs from germline at one end; a sequencing error may be responsible. The rearrangement uses TRBV7-9 and TRBJ1-1; 8 bases are shared with TRBD1. The germline CDR1 and CDR2 sequences are SEHNR and FQNEAQ (reference sequence). There are 15 residues in the CDR3. The CDR3 reads CSSSPSTGEYTEAFF. CDR3 DNA sequence: TGTTCCAGCAGCCCGTCGACAGGGGAGTACACTGAAGCTTTCTTT.

This clone was recorded a few times. The CDR3 loop is CASVDRGQSTEAFF. The CDR3 DNA sequence: TGTGCCAGCGTCGACAGGGGGCAGAGCACTGAAGCTTTCTTT. The chain recombines TRBV6-6 with TRBJ1-1, with TRBD1 matching over 10 bases. The germline CDR1 and CDR2 sequences are MNHNY and SVGAGI (reference sequence). With 8 bases clipped from V and 4 bases from J, the junction kept 7 bases outside the gene matches. This CDR3 is 14 amino acids long.

Comment on this clone: Germline is not matched at one junction end, which may reflect a read error. V is TRBV27 and J is TRBJ1-2; D possibly corresponds to TRBD1 (5 bases). The CDR3 loop spans 15 amino acids. Germline V gives CDR1 MNHEY, CDR2 SMNVEV (reference sequence). The CDR3 spells CASSPRQSSNYGYAF. The CDR3 DNA follows: TGTGCCAGCAGTCCCCGACAGAGCTCTAACTATGGCTACGCCTTC.

The chain employs TRBV2 and TRBJ1-2; 9 bases are shared with TRBD1. V gave up 4 bases and J gave up 2 bases; unmatched junction bases: 2. The germline gives CDR1 SNHLY, CDR2 FYNNEI. The CDR3 totals 14 residues. For the CDR3, the DNA is TGTGCCAGCAGTGGAGGGACAGGGAACTATGGCTACACCTTC. It is translated as CASSGGTGNYGYTF.

V usage is TRBV9 and J usage is TRBJ1-2, with TRBD1 as a possible D gene (6 bases). Germline CDR1 reads SGDLS; CDR2 reads YYNGEE. This CDR3 has 13 amino acids. V lost 1 base and J lost 6, with 10 bases in between. DNA for the CDR3: TGTGCCAGCAGCGTATCAGGGGCCCATGGCTACACCTTC. Protein product: CASSVSGAHGYTF.

This clone appeared a few times. The chain uses TRBV11-2 and TRBJ1-3; D unclear. Germline V lookup: CDR1 SGHAT, CDR2 FQNNGV. CDR3 length: 17 residues. The germline V and J ends were trimmed by 2 bases and 0 bases, with 14 bases remaining between them. This chain's CDR3 is CASSLTDTLLSGNTIYF. As DNA, the CDR3 is TGTGCCAGCAGCTTAACTGACACGCTCCTCTCTGGAAACACCATATATTTT.

The table lists this clone with a count of one. This chain links TRBV28 with TRBJ2-1, with no clear D. Germline CDR1 MDHEN, CDR2 SYDVKM. Trimming removed 4 bases at V and 6 bases at J, with 10 bases between. This CDR3 contains 13 residues. CDR3 DNA: TGTGCCAGCAGTTCCCCCCCGGGCAATGAGCAGTTCTTC. It specifies CASSSPPGNEQFF.

J is TRBJ1-2 and V is TRBV21-1; TRBD1 was called by the table and not checked on the DNA. TRBV21-1 is labeled a pseudogene. CDR3 length equals 12 residues. In nucleotides, the CDR3 is TGTGCCAGCAGCAAAGAAGGGCAGGGGTGCACCTTC. Translating it yields CASSKEGQGCTF.

As regards this clone: Different DNA sequences within this sample yield the same CDR3. V usage is TRBV6-1 and J usage is TRBJ1-1; 9 nucleotides match TRBD1. V dropped 5 bases and J dropped 3; count of bases not matched to a gene: 4. Germline-derived CDR1 and CDR2 are MNHNS and SASEGT. The CDR3 has 14 amino acids. The CDR3 here is CASSRQGGDTEAFF. CDR3 sequence (DNA): TGTGCCAGCAGTCGACAGGGGGGGGACACTGAAGCTTTCTTT.

In this sample, this clone turned up a few times. This chain joins TRBV7-3 and TRBJ2-5; weak D call: TRBD1 (6 bases). V was pared by 5 bases and J by 7 bases, with 20 bases between. Germline CDR1 is SGHTA and CDR2 is FQGTGA. The CDR3 is 15 residues long. Written as DNA, the CDR3 is TGTGCCAGCAGCCCGCCGGACAGTCAGGGTTGGACCCAGTACTTC. This codes for CASSPPDSQGWTQYF.

The gene calls are TRBV9 and TRBJ2-3; 7 nucleotides line up with TRBD2. The junction had 9 bases not matched to a gene; V was cut back by 3 bases and J by 5 bases. The germline V gene has CDR1 SGDLS and CDR2 YYNGEE. The CDR3 is 15 residues long. The CDR3, as DNA: TGTGCCAGCAGCGCCCGGGGCGGGGGAGGAGATACGCAGTATTTT. Its translation is CASSARGGGGDTQYF. Based on the CDR3 plus reference TRBV9 and TRBJ2-3, the full variable domain is DSGVTQTPKHLITATGQRVTLRCSPRSGDLSVYWYQQSLDQGLQFLIQYYNGEERAKGNILERFSAQQFPDLHSELNLSSLELGDSALYFCASSARGGGGDTQYFGPGTRLTVL.

This sequence joins TRBV28 and TRBJ2-2; TRBD2 matches at 8 bases. The CDR3 spans 15 residues. The germline V gene encodes CDR1 MDHEN and CDR2 SYDVKM. V trimming: 3 bases; J trimming: 4 bases; junction bases outside the gene matches: 4. CDR3 DNA sequence: TGTGCCAGCAGTTTGAGCGGGGGCCTCACCGGGGAGCTGTTTTTT. Its translation: CASSLSGGLTGELFF.

The V gene is TRBV5-4, the J gene TRBJ2-4, with 10 bases fitting TRBD2. From germline, CDR1 is SGHNT and CDR2 YYREEE (reference sequence). The CDR3 extends over 18 amino acids. V lost 3 bases, J lost 0 bases, and 9 bases stayed unmatched. CDR3 region: CASSSNLAGGLAKNIQYF. The CDR3 nucleotides read TGTGCCAGCAGCTCGAATTTAGCGGGGGGCTTAGCCAAAAACATTCAGTACTTC.

The rearrangement links TRBV6-1 to TRBJ1-5; no clear D gene. CDR1 MNHNS and CDR2 SASEGT come from the germline V gene. The CDR3 runs 18 residues. The germline V and J ends were trimmed by 0 bases and 0 bases, with 15 bases remaining between them. The CDR3 spells CASSEAWLGGNSNQPQHF. The DNA for the CDR3 is TGTGCCAGCAGTGAAGCTTGGCTGGGAGGAAATAGCAATCAGCCCCAGCATTTT.

This chain joins TRBV28 and TRBJ1-1; TRBD1 matches 8 bases. After removal of 5 bases from V and 3 bases from J, the junction contained 8 bases not matched to a gene. This CDR3 comprises 15 residues. Germline values: CDR1 MDHEN, CDR2 SYDVKM. The CDR3 DNA is TGTGCCAGCAGTCCGCAGACAGGGGTCGACACTGAAGCTTTCTTT. This sequence encodes CASSPQTGVDTEAFF.